The clone carrying this T cell receptor (beta chain) showed up just a few times. The CDR3 spans 14 residues. CDR1 is SNHLY and CDR2 is FYNNEI in the germline V gene. Trimming cost V 6 bases and J 6 bases, with 17 bases left between them. PCR was performed a second time for 7 to 11 cycles using a sample-barcoded 5' primer and a J-beta primer mix. TCRdb analysed the 5' RACE reads with MiXCR anew, one entry per CDR3 protein. This table holds fewer than 800,000 distinct CDR3 sequences, about 30% found once. This record comes from a study of blood T cells in healthy people across ages. Background on the study: There was about one barcoded beta molecule captured by template switching per two T cells.

The study isolated at least 6.5 million PBMCs from each sample. Sequences were obtained from blood. The chain employs TRBV2 and TRBJ1-1; unclear D gene. The TCR was taken from a woman of 80 years or more in good health. The CDR3 DNA is TGTGCCAGCAGCGGAACGGCAGGAACATCTGAAGCTTTCTTT. Residues: CASSGTAGTSEAFF.